Below, 23 T cell receptor beta chains from the same sample are listed, as sequenced in a study of monozygotic twins with inflammatory bowel disease. From the 5' RACE reads, TCRdb lists one entry per CDR3 protein and no DNA. Recorded for this sample: more than 350,000 distinct CDR3 sequences. The sample was blood. Receptor source: a human donor with ulcerative colitis or Crohn's disease, or a healthy co-twin of an affected twin (not recorded which).

The V and J genes are TRBV11-2 and TRBJ2-3. The CDR3 has 14 amino acids. The germline CDR1 and CDR2 sequences are SGHAT and FQNNGV. CDR3 sequence: CASSQKQSTDTQYF.

V usage is TRBV27 and J usage is TRBJ1-6. Germline V gene data show CDR1 as MNHEY and CDR2 as SMNVEV (reference sequence). CDR3 size: 12 residues. CDR3 sequence: CASSLSGEPLHF.

The V and J genes are TRBV12-3 or TRBV12-4 and TRBJ2-7; TCRdb outputs TRBD1, but without DNA this stays unchecked. This CDR3 contains 14 residues. This chain's CDR3 is CASSPGQPHVEQYF.

This chain joins TRBV19 and TRBJ2-5; checking the TCRdb D call of TRBD1 is not possible without DNA. The CDR3 covers 13 residues. CDR1 is LNHDA and CDR2 is SQIVND in the germline V gene (reference sequence). The CDR3: CASSTSGRETQYF.

V is TRBV5-1 and J is TRBJ2-3; with no DNA, the TCRdb D assignment of TRBD1 cannot be verified. CDR1 is SGHRS and CDR2 is YFSETQ in the germline V gene. This CDR3 region has 16 residues. This CDR3 is CASSLRTGLGTDTQYF.

The chain is built from TRBV3-1 and TRBJ1-1; the TRBD1 assignment by TCRdb is unverifiable without DNA. Germline V lookup: CDR1 LGHDT, CDR2 YNNKEL (reference sequence). The CDR3 has 14 amino acids. CDR3 amino acids: CASTGPPKNTEAFF.

V gene TRBV5-1 combines with J gene TRBJ2-2; TCRdb designates TRBD2, a call that cannot be tested without DNA. CDR1 is SGHRS, CDR2 YFSETQ, per germline. There are 15 residues in the CDR3. CDR3 amino acids: CASSLAQGAPGELFF.

The rearrangement uses TRBV4-3 and TRBJ2-1; TCRdb proposes TRBD1, but this gene call is untestable without DNA. This CDR3 has 14 amino acids. Germline values: CDR1 LGHNA, CDR2 YSLEER. The chain's CDR3 is CASSQVGGDNEQFF.

The gene calls are TRBV20-1 and TRBJ2-1; lacking DNA, the TRBD2 call made by TCRdb goes unchecked. From germline, CDR1 is DFQATT and CDR2 SNEGSKA (reference sequence). This CDR3 has 13 amino acids. This chain's CDR3 is CSARGLAAIEQFF.

The V call is TRBV12-3 or TRBV12-4, the J call TRBJ2-1; TCRdb reports TRBD2, a call that lacks DNA to check it against. The length of the CDR3 is 14 residues. CDR3 amino acids: CASSSPWEVNEQFF.

This chain connects TRBV6-1 to TRBJ2-7; TCRdb picks TRBD1, but there is no DNA to check that call. The CDR3 covers 14 residues. From germline, CDR1 is MNHNS and CDR2 SASEGT. CDR3 amino acids: CASSPYRGQDEQYF.

This rearrangement joins TRBV12-3 or TRBV12-4 to TRBJ2-1. The CDR3 covers 13 residues. The CDR3 spells CASSLYPHNEQFF.

V usage is TRBV6-6 and J usage is TRBJ2-2; the TRBD1 assignment by TCRdb is unverifiable without DNA. The CDR3 is 14 amino acids. Germline-derived CDR1 and CDR2 are MNHNY and SVGAGI (reference sequence). CDR3: CASRTDRNTGELSF.

This chain uses TRBV28 with TRBJ2-1; TCRdb proposes TRBD2, but this gene call is untestable without DNA. The CDR3 is made up of 14 amino acids. CDR1 and CDR2 (germline): MDHEN, SYDVKM. The CDR3 is CPHPTGQTANEQFF.

The chain uses TRBV24-1 and TRBJ1-3. The CDR3 totals 11 residues. In germline, CDR1 is KGHDR, CDR2 SFDVKD. CDR3 protein: CATPPGNTIYF.

The chain employs TRBV15 and TRBJ2-7. The CDR3 contains 14 residues. CDR1 is LNHNV, CDR2 YYDKDF, per germline (reference sequence). CDR3: CATSRELANDEQYF.

The CDR3: CASSQTDLRPQHF. V and J are TRBV19 and TRBJ1-5. Looked up from germline, CDR1 is LNHDA and CDR2 is SQIVND (reference sequence). This CDR3 is built from 13 residues. The full variable domain, in which reference TRBV19 and TRBJ1-5 provide the parts outside the CDR3, is DGGITQSPKYLFRKEGQNVTLSCEQNLNHDAMYWYRQDPGQGLRLIYYSQIVNDFQKGDIAEGYSVSREKKESFPLTVTSAQKNPTAFYLCASSQTDLRPQHFGDGTRLSIL.

This chain uses TRBV5-1 with TRBJ2-1; lacking DNA, the TRBD1 call made by TCRdb goes unchecked. CDR1 SGHRS and CDR2 YFSETQ come from the germline V gene. CDR3 length: 15 amino acids. This CDR3 reads CASSASGTDYNEQFF.

The chain recombines TRBV5-1 with TRBJ1-2. Germline V gene data show CDR1 as SGHRS and CDR2 as YFSETQ. The length of the CDR3 is 14 residues. CDR3 sequence reads: CASSLGGPTYGYTF. Complete variable domain (other parts from reference TRBV5-1 and TRBJ1-2): KAGVTQTPRYLIKTRGQQVTLSCSPISGHRSVSWYQQTPGQGLQFLFEYFSETQRNKGNFPGRFSGRQFSNSRSEMNVSTLELGDSALYLCASSLGGPTYGYTFGSGTRLTVV.

The chain combines TRBV27 with TRBJ1-2. Germline values: CDR1 MNHEY, CDR2 SMNVEV (reference sequence). The CDR3 has 14 residues. This chain's CDR3 is CASSLNIRSYGYTF.

V usage is TRBV7-3 and J usage is TRBJ2-3; the TRBD2 assignment by TCRdb is unverifiable without DNA. In germline, CDR1 is SGHTA, CDR2 FQGTGA. The CDR3 is 15 residues long. CDR3: CASSLMSLRTDTQYF.

J is TRBJ1-2 and V is TRBV7-9; TCRdb calls TRBD1, which cannot be checked without DNA. The CDR3 has 14 residues. CDR1 and CDR2 from the germline V gene are SEHNR and FQNEAQ (reference sequence). CDR3 residues: CASTSKGTIYGYTF.

This CDR3 reads CASSPGLPLGQFF. The rearrangement uses TRBV3-1 and TRBJ2-1; TCRdb names TRBD1, which stays unverified in the absence of DNA. CDR3 length: 13 residues. CDR1 is LGHDT and CDR2 is YNNKEL in the germline V gene (reference sequence).